This T cell receptor (beta chain) was found in a study of blood T cell repertoires in COVID-19. Study as a whole: Samples came from the United States, Italy and Spain, spanning acute and convalescent COVID-19. T cells, B-cell-depleted T cells, or PBMCs provided the cDNA or gDNA that served as material.

Germline CDR1 and CDR2: SEHNR and FQNEAQ (reference sequence). The length of the CDR3 is 17 residues. The V and J ends lost 5 bases and 3 bases, in that order; junction bases with no gene match: 12. The table came from immunoSEQ multiplex PCR; TCRdb's copy has only in-frame clones and leaves some out. The top ten clones hold 3.5% to 5.5% of a sample with more than 250,000 clones, around four fifths of them seen once. This rearrangement joins TRBV7-9 to TRBJ2-1; 8 bases are shared with TRBD1. The sample consisted of peripheral blood. This clonotype originated in a man aged 55 to 70 who had recovered from COVID-19. Here the CDR3 reads CASSRNGMGQVYNEQFF. CDR3 sequence (DNA): TGTGCCAGCAGCCGGAACGGGATGGGACAGGTCTACAATGAGCAGTTCTTC.